The clone carrying this TCR beta chain occurred once. Sequencing was performed with immunoSEQ multiplex PCR; in TCRdb, only in-frame clones are kept and a portion is missing. The sample yields 20,000 to 25,000 clones, 80% to 90% seen once. The sample originates from a study of T cell changes during pregnancy in multiple sclerosis. Unmatched junction bases numbered 9, after V lost 1 base and J lost 7 bases. This CDR3 spans 16 amino acids. CDR1 is LNHDA and CDR2 is SQIVND in the germline V gene (reference sequence). V usage is TRBV19 and J usage is TRBJ2-1; 8 bases align to TRBD1. The sample was CD4+ T cells from peripheral blood mononuclear cells, taken in the first trimester of pregnancy. The origin of this receptor is a female donor in good health, enrolled as a control in a pregnancy study. The CDR3 DNA follows: TGTGCCAGTAGTATAGGGAACCAGGGGGCAGGGAATGAGCAGTTCTTC. Its translation is CASSIGNQGAGNEQFF.